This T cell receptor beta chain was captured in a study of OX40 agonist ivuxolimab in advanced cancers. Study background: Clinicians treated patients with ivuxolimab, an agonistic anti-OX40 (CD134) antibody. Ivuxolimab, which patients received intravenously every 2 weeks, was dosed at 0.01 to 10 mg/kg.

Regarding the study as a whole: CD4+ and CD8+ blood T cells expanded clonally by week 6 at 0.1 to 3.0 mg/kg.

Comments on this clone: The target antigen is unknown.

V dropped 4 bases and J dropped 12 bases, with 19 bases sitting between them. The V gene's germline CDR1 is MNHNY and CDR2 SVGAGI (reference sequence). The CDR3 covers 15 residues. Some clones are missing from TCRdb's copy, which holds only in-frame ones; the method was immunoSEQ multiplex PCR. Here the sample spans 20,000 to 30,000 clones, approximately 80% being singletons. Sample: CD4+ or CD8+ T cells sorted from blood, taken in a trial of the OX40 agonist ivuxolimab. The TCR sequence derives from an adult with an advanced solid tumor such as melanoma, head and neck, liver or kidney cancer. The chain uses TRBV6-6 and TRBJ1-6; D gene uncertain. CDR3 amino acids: CASSSSPGPLVPLHF. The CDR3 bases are TGTGCCAGCAGTTCCTCTCCGGGCCCCTTGGTACCCCTCCACTTT.